One sample yielded the 29 T cell receptor beta chains listed below, sequenced in a study of beta chain features in type 1 diabetes. For these TCRs, the target antigens are not known. Investigators reverse transcribed all isolated RNA, so they sequenced expressed TCRB transcripts. TCRdb's copy holds only in-frame clones and misses some; the assay was immunoSEQ multiplex PCR. The sample contains a few hundred thousand clones, approximately 14% of which appear only once. Findings of the study overall: TCRB CDR3s were moderately but significantly shorter in Type 1 diabetes patients in all four CD4+ subsets.

The source material was naive CD4+ T cells from blood. These receptors all stem from a man aged 25-45 years with type 1 diabetes.

The rearrangement links TRBV30 to TRBJ1-2; D uncertain. The CDR3 is 12 residues long. Trimming took off 2 bases at V and 3 bases at J, with 7 bases between the two ends. Germline values: CDR1 GTSNPN, CDR2 SVGIG (reference sequence). In nucleotides, the CDR3 is TGTGCCTGGAGTCTGGGAGACTATGGCTACACCTTC. Translating it yields CAWSLGDYGYTF. Looking up the rest from reference TRBV30 and TRBJ1-2 gives the full variable domain: SQTIHQWPATLVQPVGSPLSLECTVEGTSNPNLYWYRQAAGRGLQLLFYSVGIGQISSEVPQNLSASRPQDRQFILSSKKLLLSDSGFYLCAWSLGDYGYTFGSGTRLTVV.

This clone has a handful of counts. V usage is TRBV7-2 and J usage is TRBJ2-7, with 8 bases lining up with TRBD1. V trimming: 5 bases; J trimming: 5 bases; junction bases outside the gene matches: 11. The germline CDR1 and CDR2 sequences are SGHTA and FQGNSA. This CDR3 contains 15 residues. The DNA of the CDR3 is TGTGCCAGCAGCACCACTTACAGGGGGGAGAACGAGCAGTACTTC. It specifies CASSTTYRGENEQYF.

This clone was seen a handful of times. The rearrangement links TRBV4-1 to TRBJ2-1; possibly TRBD1 for D (6 bases). CDR3 length equals 15 residues. V lost 4 bases, J lost 4 bases, and 14 bases lay in between. The germline CDR1 and CDR2 sequences are MGHRA and YSYEKL. CDR3 DNA sequence: TGCGCCAGCAGCCCTGGACCGGACAGATACAATGAGCAGTTCTTC. It specifies CASSPGPDRYNEQFF.

The CDR3 DNA is TGTGCCAGCAGCGCCGGGACAGGGTACTCTTATCAGCCCCAGCATTTT. Encoded protein: CASSAGTGYSYQPQHF. The chain employs TRBV5-6 and TRBJ1-5, with TRBD1 matching 9 bases. The CDR3 consists of 16 residues. The V gene's germline CDR1 is SGHDT and CDR2 YYEEEE. V shed 4 bases and J 5 bases; nucleotides not matched to a gene: 10.

This clone occurred a few times. The gene calls are TRBV4-2 and TRBJ2-3; TRBD2 aligns across 9 bases. The CDR3 extends over 16 amino acids. Per the germline V gene, CDR1 is LGHNA and CDR2 is YNFKEQ. Trimming removed 4 bases from V and 1 base from J; junction bases left unmatched: 6. CDR3 coding DNA: TGTGCCAGCAGCCCCTCCAGACTAGCGGGCACAGATACGCAGTATTTT. Translated, it gives CASSPSRLAGTDTQYF.

This clone was found a few times. The chain links TRBV4-1 to TRBJ2-5; 9 bases line up with TRBD2. Trimming at V came to 4 bases and at J to 5 bases, leaving 17 bases not matched to a gene. CDR1 and CDR2 (germline): MGHRA, YSYEKL. The CDR3 totals 18 residues. CDR3 DNA: TGCGCCAGCAGCCGGGGCTTTTATATAGCGGGAGAGGCGGAGACCCAGTACTTC. Protein: CASSRGFYIAGEAETQYF.

The V and J genes are TRBV4-1 and TRBJ2-5; D may be TRBD1 (6 bases). Germline V gene lookup returns CDR1 MGHRA and CDR2 YSYEKL. With 3 bases removed from V and 1 base from J, the gap between germline ends came to 18 bases. The CDR3 spans 17 residues. The CDR3, as DNA: TGCGCCAGCAGCCATGATAGAGTGGCCAGGGGCCAAGAGACCCAGTACTTC. Protein: CASSHDRVARGQETQYF.

In this sample, this clone turned up a few times. The chain uses TRBV11-2 and TRBJ1-5; TRBD1 matches 7 bases. V dropped 0 bases and J dropped 3; count of bases not matched to a gene: 8. There are 17 residues in the CDR3. CDR1 SGHAT and CDR2 FQNNGV come from the germline V gene. CDR3: CASSLDGTAVPNQPQHF. The CDR3 DNA sequence: TGTGCCAGCAGCTTAGACGGGACAGCCGTTCCCAATCAGCCCCAGCATTTT.

The rearrangement uses TRBV27 and TRBJ1-2; the match to TRBD1 covers 7 bases. Germline lookup yields CDR1 MNHEY and CDR2 SMNVEV (reference sequence). The CDR3 length is 14 residues. V was pared by 6 bases and J by 4 bases, with 8 bases of the junction left unmatched. The CDR3 DNA reads as TGTGCCAGCAGCCAAGACAGGGATCTCTATGGCTACACCTTC. Translation: CASSQDRDLYGYTF.

This clone was observed a few times. V usage is TRBV7-9 and J usage is TRBJ2-1; 9 positions agree with TRBD2. There are 15 residues in the CDR3. The V gene's germline CDR1 is SEHNR and CDR2 FQNEAQ (reference sequence). V dropped 5 bases and J dropped 7; count of bases not matched to a gene: 9. This CDR3 reads CASSRLAEPRNEQFF. For the CDR3, the DNA is TGTGCCAGCAGCCGACTAGCGGAACCAAGGAATGAGCAGTTCTTC.

This chain uses TRBV30 with TRBJ2-2; 9 bases align to TRBD2. There are 16 residues in the CDR3. V shed 3 bases and J 0 bases; nucleotides not matched to a gene: 5. Germline CDR1 is GTSNPN and CDR2 is SVGIG (reference sequence). In DNA, the CDR3 is TGTGCCTGGAGGGGGATAGCGGGAGCGAACACCGGGGAGCTGTTTTTT. Protein product: CAWRGIAGANTGELFF.

Only a few counts were recorded for this clone. The chain uses TRBV5-6 and TRBJ1-5, with 9 positions matching TRBD1. Germline CDR1 reads SGHDT; CDR2 reads YYEEEE. This CDR3 has 14 residues. V dropped 6 bases and J dropped 5; count of bases not matched to a gene: 6. The CDR3 is CASTRGQGYQPQHF. As DNA, the CDR3 is TGTGCCAGCACCCGGGGACAGGGATATCAGCCCCAGCATTTT. The full variable domain, in which reference TRBV5-6 and TRBJ1-5 provide the parts outside the CDR3, is DAGVTQSPTHLIKTRGQQVTLRCSPKSGHDTVSWYQQALGQGPQFIFQYYEEEERQRGNFPDRFSGHQFPNYSSELNVNALLLGDSALYLCASTRGQGYQPQHFGDGTRLSIL.

This clone has a handful of counts. The chain carries TRBV18 and TRBJ2-7, with a tentative D call TRBD1 (6 bases). Trimming left V 1 base short and J 0 bases short, with 10 bases between. This CDR3 has 15 amino acids. The germline gives CDR1 KGHSH, CDR2 LQKENI. CDR3 residues: CASSPLLTGSYEQYF. The CDR3 nucleotides are TGTGCCAGCTCACCACTCTTGACAGGCTCCTACGAGCAGTACTTC.

This chain joins TRBV7-9 and TRBJ2-1, with a tentative D call TRBD1 (6 bases). This CDR3 spans 18 amino acids. V lost 1 base to trimming and J lost 1 base, with 17 bases between them. Germline lookup yields CDR1 SEHNR and CDR2 FQNEAQ (reference sequence). The CDR3 DNA follows: TGTGCCAGCAGCTTAGGACTTAGGAACAGGGAGTCCTACAATGAGCAGTTCTTC. Protein sequence: CASSLGLRNRESYNEQFF.

This clone was detected only a few times. This rearrangement joins TRBV29-1 to TRBJ2-3; 9 bases match TRBD2. J gave up 4 bases and V 6 bases, and 11 bases lay outside the gene matches. Germline values: CDR1 SQVTM, CDR2 ANQGSEA. The CDR3 is 15 amino acids. CDR3 nucleotides: TGCAGCGTCCGCCGAGTAGCGGGAGTGGCAGATACGCAGTATTTT. The encoded protein is CSVRRVAGVADTQYF.

The chain employs TRBV6-1 and TRBJ2-7; 9 nucleotides agree with TRBD1. Per germline, CDR1 MNHNS and CDR2 SASEGT. CDR3 length equals 14 residues. V lost 2 bases to trimming and J lost 5 bases; unmatched junction nucleotides: 4. The CDR3 region is CASSEMWDRDEQYF. CDR3 in DNA: TGTGCCAGCAGTGAAATGTGGGACAGGGACGAGCAGTACTTC.

The chain combines TRBV5-1 with TRBJ2-3, with D unclear. V was clipped by 4 bases and J by 1 base, with 10 bases between them. CDR1 and CDR2 (germline): SGHRS, YFSETQ. The CDR3 loop spans 14 amino acids. The CDR3 nucleotides are TGCGCCAGCAGCCCGGTGCCTGGCACAGATACGCAGTATTTT. Its protein product is CASSPVPGTDTQYF.

This clone came up a few times. This chain uses TRBV9 with TRBJ2-2; 10 bases are a match to TRBD2. The CDR3 is 18 amino acids. Germline lookup yields CDR1 SGDLS and CDR2 YYNGEE. Trimming at V came to 0 bases and at J to 5 bases, leaving 10 bases not matched to a gene. Written as DNA, the CDR3 is TGTGCCAGCAGCGTAGTATCTAGCGGGAGTGTGGGTACCGGGGAGCTGTTTTTT. It codes for CASSVVSSGSVGTGELFF.

A few counts support this clone. The chain joins TRBV11-2 to TRBJ2-1, with 7 bases lining up with TRBD1. This CDR3 is 15 amino acids long. V was pared by 7 bases and J by 4 bases, with 10 bases of the junction left unmatched. CDR1 is SGHAT and CDR2 is FQNNGV in the germline V gene. This chain's CDR3 is CASTLGQHTYNEQFF. The CDR3 bases are TGTGCCAGCACCTTGGGACAGCATACATACAATGAGCAGTTCTTC.

The rearrangement links TRBV30 to TRBJ2-5, with TRBD2 as a possible D gene (6 bases). Trimming removed 0 bases from V and 4 bases from J, with 12 bases in between. The CDR3 consists of 14 residues. Germline loops: CDR1 GTSNPN, CDR2 SVGIG (reference sequence). CDR3 loop: CAWSVGGALETQYF. Here the CDR3 DNA reads TGTGCCTGGAGTGTAGGAGGGGCCCTAGAGACCCAGTACTTC.

This clone was counted only a few times. J is TRBJ2-7 and V is TRBV5-6, with TRBD1 matching 11 bases. This CDR3 contains 15 residues. V shed 1 base and J 3 bases; nucleotides not matched to a gene: 3. Germline V CDR1 and CDR2: SGHDT, YYEEEE. The CDR3 sequence: CASSLWTGGHYEQYF. In nucleotides, the CDR3 is TGTGCCAGCAGCTTGTGGACAGGGGGCCACTACGAGCAGTACTTC.

The V and J genes are TRBV14 and TRBJ2-3; 7 nucleotides align to TRBD2. The junction had 0 bases not matched to a gene; V was cut back by 2 bases and J by 1 base. The V gene's germline CDR1 is SGHDN and CDR2 FVKESK. The CDR3 consists of 14 residues. In nucleotides, the CDR3 is TGTGCCAGCAGCCAACGGGGGGGCACAGATACGCAGTATTTT. This sequence encodes CASSQRGGTDTQYF.

The gene calls are TRBV30 and TRBJ2-4; 7 bases match TRBD2. The CDR3 has 15 amino acids. The trim removed 1 base at V and 0 bases at J, leaving 3 bases unmatched. Per germline, CDR1 GTSNPN and CDR2 SVGIG (reference sequence). The CDR3 protein is CAWSGEGLAKNIQYF. For the CDR3, the DNA is TGTGCCTGGAGTGGGGAGGGACTAGCCAAAAACATTCAGTACTTC. The full variable domain, in which reference TRBV30 and TRBJ2-4 provide the parts outside the CDR3, is SQTIHQWPATLVQPVGSPLSLECTVEGTSNPNLYWYRQAAGRGLQLLFYSVGIGQISSEVPQNLSASRPQDRQFILSSKKLLLSDSGFYLCAWSGEGLAKNIQYFGAGTRLSVL.

This clone has just a few counts. The chain joins TRBV7-2 to TRBJ2-5; 14 bases map to TRBD2. Germline assignment: CDR1 SGHTA and CDR2 FQGNSA. This CDR3 has 21 residues. Trimming cost V 0 bases and J 4 bases; bases outside gene matches: 16. CDR3 protein: CASSLARRRKGTSGRLETQYF. In DNA form, the CDR3 reads TGTGCCAGCAGCTTAGCCCGGAGGAGGAAAGGGACTAGCGGGAGACTAGAGACCCAGTACTTC.

This clone was seen more than once but under ten times. This chain connects TRBV29-1 to TRBJ2-7; D is uncertain. The germline gives CDR1 SQVTM, CDR2 ANQGSEA. Between the trimmed V and J ends, which lost 6 bases and 3 bases, there was a span of 9 bases. The CDR3 has 11 residues. The CDR3 DNA sequence: TGCAGCGTCATTAACGGCTACGAGCAGTACTTC. Translation gives CSVINGYEQYF.

The genes are TRBV30 and TRBJ2-2; weak D call: TRBD1 (6 bases). V lost 2 bases and J 5 bases, leaving 15 bases between the germline ends. CDR1 is GTSNPN, CDR2 SVGIG, per germline (reference sequence). The CDR3 loop spans 15 amino acids. CDR3 in DNA: TGTGCCTGGAGTTCTGAACAGGGCCGTACCGGGGAGCTGTTTTTT. Encoded protein: CAWSSEQGRTGELFF.

The rearrangement links TRBV19 to TRBJ1-6; 9 bases are a match to TRBD1. CDR1 and CDR2 (germline): LNHDA, SQIVND (reference sequence). This CDR3 is built from 14 residues. J gave up 7 bases and V 5 bases, and 3 bases lay outside the gene matches. CDR3 residues: CASSWDRVNSPLHF. In DNA form, the CDR3 reads TGTGCCAGTAGTTGGGACAGGGTGAATTCACCCCTCCACTTT.

The chain combines TRBV7-6 with TRBJ2-5; a possible D gene is TRBD2 (6 bases). The CDR3 is 14 residues long. Germline V gives CDR1 SGHVS, CDR2 FNYEAQ. V lost 5 bases and J lost 5, with 15 bases in between. The DNA of the CDR3 is TGTGCCAGCAGCCCCGGGACGGGGAGGGAGACCCAGTACTTC. Translated: CASSPGTGRETQYF. Drawing the rest from reference TRBV7-6 and TRBJ2-5, the complete variable domain is GAGVSQSPRYKVTKRGQDVALRCDPISGHVSLYWYRQALGQGPEFLTYFNYEAQQDKSGLPNDRFSAERPEGSISTLTIQRTEQRDSAMYRCASSPGTGRETQYFGPGTRLLVL.

V is TRBV27 and J is TRBJ2-3; TRBD2 is a possible D gene (5 bases). V was trimmed by 6 bases and J by 2 bases, leaving 9 bases between them. CDR3 size: 13 residues. The V gene's germline CDR1 is MNHEY and CDR2 SMNVEV (reference sequence). CDR3 loop: CASRVATTDTQYF. The CDR3 DNA sequence: TGTGCCAGCAGGGTAGCGACCACAGATACGCAGTATTTT.